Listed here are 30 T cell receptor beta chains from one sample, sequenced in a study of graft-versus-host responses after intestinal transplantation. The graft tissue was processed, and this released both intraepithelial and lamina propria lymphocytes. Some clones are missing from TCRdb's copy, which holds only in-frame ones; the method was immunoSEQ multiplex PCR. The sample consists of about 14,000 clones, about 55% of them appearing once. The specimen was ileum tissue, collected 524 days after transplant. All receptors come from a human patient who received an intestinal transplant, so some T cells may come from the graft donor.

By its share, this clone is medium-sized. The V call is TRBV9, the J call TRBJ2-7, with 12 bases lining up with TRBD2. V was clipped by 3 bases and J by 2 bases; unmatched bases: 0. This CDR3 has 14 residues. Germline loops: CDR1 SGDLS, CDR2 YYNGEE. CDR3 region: CASSASGGAYEQYF. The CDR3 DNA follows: TGTGCCAGCAGCGCTAGCGGGGGGGCCTACGAGCAGTACTTC. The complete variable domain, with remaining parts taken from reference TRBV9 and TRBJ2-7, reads DSGVTQTPKHLITATGQRVTLRCSPRSGDLSVYWYQQSLDQGLQFLIQYYNGEERAKGNILERFSAQQFPDLHSELNLSSLELGDSALYFCASSASGGAYEQYFGPGTRLTVT.

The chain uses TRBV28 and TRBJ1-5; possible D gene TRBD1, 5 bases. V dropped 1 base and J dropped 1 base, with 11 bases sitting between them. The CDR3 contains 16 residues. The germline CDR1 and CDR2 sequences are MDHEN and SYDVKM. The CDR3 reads CASSLLVQGSNQPQHF. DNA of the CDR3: TGTGCCAGCAGTTTATTGGTCCAGGGAAGCAATCAGCCCCAGCATTTT.

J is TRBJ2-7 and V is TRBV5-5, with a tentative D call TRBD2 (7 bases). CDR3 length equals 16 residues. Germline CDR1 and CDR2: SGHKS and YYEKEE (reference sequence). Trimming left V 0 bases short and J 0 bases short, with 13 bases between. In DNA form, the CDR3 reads TGTGCCAGCAGCTTGGAGGGGGGGGCCTTCTCCTACGAGCAGTACTTC. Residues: CASSLEGGAFSYEQYF.

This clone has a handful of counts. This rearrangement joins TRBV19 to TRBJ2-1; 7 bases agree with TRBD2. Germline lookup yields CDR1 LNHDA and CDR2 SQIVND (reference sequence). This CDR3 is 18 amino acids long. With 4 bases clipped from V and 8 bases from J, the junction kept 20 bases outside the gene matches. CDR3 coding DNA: TGTGCCAGTAGTAGAGAACCCGGGACTATTGGCCAAACGGATGAGCAGTTCTTC. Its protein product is CASSREPGTIGQTDEQFF.

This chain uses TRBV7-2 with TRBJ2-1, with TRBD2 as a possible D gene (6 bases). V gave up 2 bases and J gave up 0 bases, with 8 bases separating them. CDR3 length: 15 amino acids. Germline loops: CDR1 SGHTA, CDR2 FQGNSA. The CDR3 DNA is TGTGCCAGCAGCTTACTAGCGAGCTCCTACAATGAGCAGTTCTTC. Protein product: CASSLLASSYNEQFF.

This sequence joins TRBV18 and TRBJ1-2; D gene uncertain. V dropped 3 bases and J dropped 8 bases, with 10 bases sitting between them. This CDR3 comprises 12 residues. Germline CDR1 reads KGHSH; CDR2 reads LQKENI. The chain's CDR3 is CASSPSVVGYTF. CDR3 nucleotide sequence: TGTGCCAGCTCACCTTCTGTTGTGGGCTACACCTTC. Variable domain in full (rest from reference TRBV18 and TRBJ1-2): NAGVMQNPRHLVRRRGQEARLRCSPMKGHSHVYWYRQLPEEGLKFMVYLQKENIIDESGMPKERFSAEFPKEGPSILRIQQVVRGDSAAYFCASSPSVVGYTFGSGTRLTVV.

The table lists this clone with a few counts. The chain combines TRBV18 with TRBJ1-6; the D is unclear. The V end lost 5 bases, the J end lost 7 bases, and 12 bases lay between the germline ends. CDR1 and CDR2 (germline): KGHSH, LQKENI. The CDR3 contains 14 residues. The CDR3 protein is CASSERVLNSPLHF. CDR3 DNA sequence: TGTGCCAGCTCAGAGAGGGTCTTGAATTCACCCCTCCACTTT.

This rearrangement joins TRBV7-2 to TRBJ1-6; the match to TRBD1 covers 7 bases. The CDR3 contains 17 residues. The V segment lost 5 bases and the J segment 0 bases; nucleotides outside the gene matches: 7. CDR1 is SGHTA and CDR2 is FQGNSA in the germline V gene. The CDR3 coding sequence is TGTGCCAGCAGCGTCCGACAGGGTAGCTCCTATAATTCACCCCTCCACTTT. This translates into CASSVRQGSSYNSPLHF.

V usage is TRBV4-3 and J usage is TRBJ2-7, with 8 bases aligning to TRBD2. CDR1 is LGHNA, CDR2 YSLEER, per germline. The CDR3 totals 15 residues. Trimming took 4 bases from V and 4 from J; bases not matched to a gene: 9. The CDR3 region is CASSPEAGVMYEQYF. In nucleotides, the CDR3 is TGCGCCAGCAGCCCAGAAGCGGGAGTAATGTACGAGCAGTACTTC.

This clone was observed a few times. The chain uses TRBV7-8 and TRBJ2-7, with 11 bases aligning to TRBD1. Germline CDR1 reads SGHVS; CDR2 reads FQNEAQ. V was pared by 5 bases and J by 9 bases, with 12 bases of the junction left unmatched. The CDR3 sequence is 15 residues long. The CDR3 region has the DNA TGTGCCAGCAGCCCGCCCGGGGACAGGGGGTGGGGGCAGTACTTC. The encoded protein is CASSPPGDRGWGQYF.

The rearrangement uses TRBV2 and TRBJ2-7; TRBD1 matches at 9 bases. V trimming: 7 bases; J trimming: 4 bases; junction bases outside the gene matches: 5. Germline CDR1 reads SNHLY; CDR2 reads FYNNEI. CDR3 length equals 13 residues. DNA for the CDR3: TGTGCCAGCATGCAGGGGACAGGGTACGAGCAGTACTTC. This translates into CASMQGTGYEQYF.

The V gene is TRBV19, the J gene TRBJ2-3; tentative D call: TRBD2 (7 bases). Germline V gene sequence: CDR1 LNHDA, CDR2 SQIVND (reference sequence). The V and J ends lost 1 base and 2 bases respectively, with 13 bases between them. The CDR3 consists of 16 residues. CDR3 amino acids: CASSIGTGGNTDTQYF. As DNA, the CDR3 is TGTGCCAGTAGTATAGGTACGGGGGGCAACACAGATACGCAGTATTTT. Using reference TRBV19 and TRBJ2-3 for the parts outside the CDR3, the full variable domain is DGGITQSPKYLFRKEGQNVTLSCEQNLNHDAMYWYRQDPGQGLRLIYYSQIVNDFQKGDIAEGYSVSREKKESFPLTVTSAQKNPTAFYLCASSIGTGGNTDTQYFGPGTRLTVL.

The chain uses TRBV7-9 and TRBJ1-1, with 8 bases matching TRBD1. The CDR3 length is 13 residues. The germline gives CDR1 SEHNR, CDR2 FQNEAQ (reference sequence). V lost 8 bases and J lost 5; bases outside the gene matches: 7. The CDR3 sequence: CASARQGNTEAFF. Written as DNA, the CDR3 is TGTGCCAGCGCGCGACAGGGGAATACTGAAGCTTTCTTT.

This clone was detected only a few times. This CDR3 reads CASSPQGAGDQPQHF. As DNA, the CDR3 is TGCGCCAGCAGCCCACAGGGGGCGGGAGATCAGCCCCAGCATTTT. The chain uses TRBV5-1 and TRBJ1-5; 9 bases match TRBD1. The germline V gene encodes CDR1 SGHRS and CDR2 YFSETQ. The CDR3 has 15 amino acids. The J segment lost 5 bases and the V segment lost 4 bases, leaving 7 bases of the junction unmatched.

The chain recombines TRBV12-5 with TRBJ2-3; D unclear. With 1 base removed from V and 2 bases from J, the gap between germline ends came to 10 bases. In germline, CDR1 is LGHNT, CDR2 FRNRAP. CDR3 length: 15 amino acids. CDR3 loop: CASGLDAGHTDTQYF. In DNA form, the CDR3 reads TGTGCTAGTGGTTTGGATGCAGGTCACACAGATACGCAGTATTTT.

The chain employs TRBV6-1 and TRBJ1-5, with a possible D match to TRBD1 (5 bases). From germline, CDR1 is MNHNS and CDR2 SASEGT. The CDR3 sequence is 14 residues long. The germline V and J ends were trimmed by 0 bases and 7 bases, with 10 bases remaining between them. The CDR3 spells CASSEAGGDQPQHF. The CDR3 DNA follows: TGTGCCAGCAGTGAAGCTGGAGGGGACCAGCCCCAGCATTTT.

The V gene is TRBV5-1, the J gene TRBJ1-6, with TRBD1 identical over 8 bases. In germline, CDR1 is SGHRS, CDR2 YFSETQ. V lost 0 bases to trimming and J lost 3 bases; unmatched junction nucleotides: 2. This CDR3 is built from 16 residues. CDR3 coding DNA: TGCGCCAGCAGCTTGGCGGGACAGGTCTATAATTCACCCCTCCACTTT. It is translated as CASSLAGQVYNSPLHF.

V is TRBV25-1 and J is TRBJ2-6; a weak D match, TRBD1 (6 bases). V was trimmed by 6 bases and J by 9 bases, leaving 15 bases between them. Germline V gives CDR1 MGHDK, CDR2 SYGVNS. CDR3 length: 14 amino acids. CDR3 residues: CASSEGHQLNVLTF. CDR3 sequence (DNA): TGTGCCAGCAGCGAGGGACACCAGCTCAACGTCCTGACTTTC.

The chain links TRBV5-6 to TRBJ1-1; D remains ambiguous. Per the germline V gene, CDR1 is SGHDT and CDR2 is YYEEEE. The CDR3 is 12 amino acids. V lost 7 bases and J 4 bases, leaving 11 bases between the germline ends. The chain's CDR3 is CASGRIATEAFF. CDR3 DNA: TGTGCCAGCGGTCGGATAGCCACTGAAGCTTTCTTT.

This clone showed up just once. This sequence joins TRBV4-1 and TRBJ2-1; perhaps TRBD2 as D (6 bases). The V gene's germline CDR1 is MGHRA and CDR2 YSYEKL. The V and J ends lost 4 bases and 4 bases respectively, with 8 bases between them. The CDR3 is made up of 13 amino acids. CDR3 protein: CASSPGLYNEQFF. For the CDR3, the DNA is TGCGCCAGCAGCCCGGGACTGTACAATGAGCAGTTCTTC.

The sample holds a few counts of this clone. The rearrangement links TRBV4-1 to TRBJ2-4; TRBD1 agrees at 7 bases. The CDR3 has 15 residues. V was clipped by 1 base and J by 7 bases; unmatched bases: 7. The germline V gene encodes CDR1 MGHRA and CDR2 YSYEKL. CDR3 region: CASSQVSQGQNIQYF. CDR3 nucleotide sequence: TGCGCCAGCAGCCAAGTTTCCCAGGGACAGAACATTCAGTACTTC.

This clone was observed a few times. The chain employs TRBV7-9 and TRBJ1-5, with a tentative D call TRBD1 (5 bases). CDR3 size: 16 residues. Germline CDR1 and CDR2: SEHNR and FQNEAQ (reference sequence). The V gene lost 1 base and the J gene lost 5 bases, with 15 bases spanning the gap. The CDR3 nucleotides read TGTGCCAGCAGCTTAGATATGTCGGGAGGGGATCAGCCCCAGCATTTT. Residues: CASSLDMSGGDQPQHF.

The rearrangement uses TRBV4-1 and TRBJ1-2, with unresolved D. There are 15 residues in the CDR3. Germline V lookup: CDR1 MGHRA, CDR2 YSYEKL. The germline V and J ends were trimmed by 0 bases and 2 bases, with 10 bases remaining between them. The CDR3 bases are TGCGCCAGCAGCCAAGATGACCTCGGGAACTATGGCTACACCTTC. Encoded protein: CASSQDDLGNYGYTF.

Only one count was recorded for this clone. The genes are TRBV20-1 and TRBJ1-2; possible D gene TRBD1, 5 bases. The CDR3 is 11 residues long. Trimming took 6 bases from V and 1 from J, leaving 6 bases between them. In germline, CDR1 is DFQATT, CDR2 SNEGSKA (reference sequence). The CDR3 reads CSADSNYGYTF. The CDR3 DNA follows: TGCAGTGCCGACAGTAACTATGGCTACACCTTC.

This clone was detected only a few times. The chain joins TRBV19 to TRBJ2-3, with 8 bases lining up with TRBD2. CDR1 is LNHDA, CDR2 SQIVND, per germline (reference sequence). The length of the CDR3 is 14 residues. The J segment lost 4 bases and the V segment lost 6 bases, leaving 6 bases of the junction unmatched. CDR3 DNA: TGTGCCAGTAGCGGGGGGGCCGGCGCAGATACGCAGTATTTT. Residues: CASSGGAGADTQYF.

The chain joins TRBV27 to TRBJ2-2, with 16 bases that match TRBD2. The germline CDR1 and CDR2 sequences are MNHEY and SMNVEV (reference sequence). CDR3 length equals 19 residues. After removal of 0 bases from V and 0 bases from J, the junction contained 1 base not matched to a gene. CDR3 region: CASSLSGLAGGPNTGELFF. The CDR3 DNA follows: TGTGCCAGCAGTTTATCGGGACTAGCGGGGGGGCCGAACACCGGGGAGCTGTTTTTT.

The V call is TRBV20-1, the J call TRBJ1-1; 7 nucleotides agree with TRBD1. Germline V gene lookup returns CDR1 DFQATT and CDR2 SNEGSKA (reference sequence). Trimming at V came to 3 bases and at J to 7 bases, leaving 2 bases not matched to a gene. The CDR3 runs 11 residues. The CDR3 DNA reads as TGCAGTGCTAGCCGGGACAGTGAAGCTTTCTTT. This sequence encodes CSASRDSEAFF.

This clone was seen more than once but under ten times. The CDR3 DNA sequence: TGCGCCAGCAGCTTGGGACTAGAAGAGACCCAGTACTTC. Translated, it gives CASSLGLEETQYF. The gene calls are TRBV5-1 and TRBJ2-5, with D maybe TRBD2 (6 bases). Germline V gene sequence: CDR1 SGHRS, CDR2 YFSETQ. V lost 0 bases to trimming and J lost 3 bases, with 6 bases between them. The CDR3 spans 13 residues.

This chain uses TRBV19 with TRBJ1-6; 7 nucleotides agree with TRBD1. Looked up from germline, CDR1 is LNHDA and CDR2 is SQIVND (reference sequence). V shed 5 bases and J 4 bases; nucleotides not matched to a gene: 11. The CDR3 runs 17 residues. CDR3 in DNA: TGTGCCAGTAGTGCCATTGGACAGGCTTCTTATAATTCACCCCTCCACTTT. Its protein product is CASSAIGQASYNSPLHF.

The CDR3 here is CASSLGPGHGPLYYGYTF. DNA for the CDR3: TGTGCCAGCAGCTTAGGTCCGGGACACGGACCCCTTTACTATGGCTACACCTTC. The chain couples TRBV7-2 to TRBJ1-2; a weak D match, TRBD1 (6 bases). CDR1 and CDR2 (germline): SGHTA, FQGNSA. CDR3 length: 18 residues. Trimming cost V 1 base and J 3 bases, with 21 bases left between them. Variable domain in full (rest from reference TRBV7-2 and TRBJ1-2): GAGVSQSPSNKVTEKGKDVELRCDPISGHTALYWYRQSLGQGLEFLIYFQGNSAPDKSGLPSDRFSAERTGGSVSTLTIQRTQQEDSAVYLCASSLGPGHGPLYYGYTFGSGTRLTVV.